Listed below are T cell receptor beta chains from one sample, sequenced in a study of PD-1 blockade in classical Hodgkin lymphoma. Sequencing was performed with immunoSEQ multiplex PCR; in TCRdb, only in-frame clones are kept and a portion is missing. The sample contains more than 85,000 clones, around 90% of which appear only once. Sequencing was performed on peripheral blood mononuclear cells (PBMCs), taken before the fourth cycle of nivolumab. The receptors stem from a human donor with classical Hodgkin lymphoma. CDR3s include the opening cysteine and the closing phenylalanine or tryptophan. A D gene is named only where the DNA matches it firmly. Clone size, where shown, is once, few, many, or a class for clones that have expanded.

d_call	v_call	j_call	clone_size	cdr3_aa	cdr3_nt
.	TRBV27	TRBJ2-1	.	CASSSANSYNEQFF	TGTGCCAGCAGTTCGGCCAATTCCTACAATGAGCAGTTCTTC
TRBD2	TRBV7-9	TRBJ2-7	.	CAIVGRAGEQYF	TGTGCCATTGTGGGGAGGGCGGGCGAGCAGTACTTC
TRBD2	TRBV29-1	TRBJ2-1	.	CSVGGGLVIDEQFF	TGCAGCGTTGGAGGCGGACTAGTAATTGATGAGCAGTTCTTC
.	TRBV6-5	TRBJ1-1	.	CASTWAMNTEAFF	TGTGCCAGCACGTGGGCCATGAACACTGAAGCTTTCTTT
.	TRBV19	TRBJ2-7	.	CASSMGTLSYEQYF	TGTGCCAGTAGTATGGGCACACTGTCCTACGAGCAGTACTTC
.	TRBV15	TRBJ2-7	.	CATSRDLAARGYEQYF	TGTGCCACCAGCAGAGATCTGGCAGCCCGGGGTTACGAGCAGTACTTC
.	TRBV29-1	TRBJ2-3	once	CSIYDTDTQYF	TGCAGTATCTATGACACAGATACGCAGTATTTT
.	TRBV4-3	TRBJ1-2	.	CASSQDLQLGAYGYTF	TGCGCCAGCAGCCAAGATCTACAGCTGGGTGCCTATGGCTACACCTTC
.	TRBV6-5	TRBJ2-7	.	CASSYPGQQYF	TGTGCCAGCAGTTACCCGGGGCAGCAGTACTTC
.	TRBV6-5	TRBJ1-2	.	CASSYSGSAREDGYTF	TGTGCCAGCAGTTACTCAGGGAGTGCAAGGGAGGATGGCTACACCTTC
.	TRBV21-1	TRBJ1-2	.	CASSNAGTGADYGYTF	TGTGCCAGCAGCAACGCCGGGACAGGGGCTGACTATGGCTACACCTTC
.	TRBV6-5	TRBJ2-7	.	CASTIGGAHYEQYF	TGTGCCAGCACCATCGGCGGAGCTCACTACGAGCAGTACTTC
.	TRBV11-3	TRBJ2-3	once	CASSPRVSTDTQYF	TGTGCCAGCAGCCCCAGGGTTAGCACAGATACGCAGTATTTT
TRBD2	TRBV6-4	TRBJ2-1	.	CASRQGVTSGRNEQFF	TGTGCCAGCAGACAAGGGGTGACTAGCGGGAGAAATGAGCAGTTCTTC
.	TRBV2	TRBJ2-7	.	CATTGLSNYEQYF	TGTGCCACGACGGGACTGTCTAACTACGAGCAGTACTTC
.	TRBV7-2	TRBJ1-1	.	CASSLARVPEAFF	TGTGCCAGCAGCTTAGCCCGGGTTCCTGAAGCTTTCTTT
.	TRBV6-1	TRBJ2-5	.	CASSGDLQETQYF	TGTGCCAGCAGCGGGGACCTCCAAGAGACCCAGTACTTC
.	TRBV27	TRBJ1-1	few	CASSLFLNTEAFF	TGTGCCAGCAGTTTATTTTTGAACACTGAAGCTTTCTTT
.	TRBV6-1	TRBJ2-1	.	CASSDNIGARNEQFF	TGTGCCAGCAGTGACAATATTGGCGCTCGGAATGAGCAGTTCTTC